Below are 30 T cell receptor beta chains sequenced from a single sample in a study of CD8 T cells in ankylosing spondylitis. MiXCR, applied by TCRdb to the 5' RACE reads, yields one record per CDR3 protein. This table holds about 250,000 distinct CDR3 sequences, roughly a third found once. The sequenced sample consisted of blood, either unsorted or a sorted T cell fraction (not recorded which). These receptors were obtained from a male donor with ankylosing spondylitis or in good health (not recorded which).

In its sample, this clonotype was seen a few times. This chain links TRBV29-1 with TRBJ1-1, with D uncertain. CDR3 length equals 10 residues. The germline V gene has CDR1 SQVTM and CDR2 ANQGSEA. Trimming cost V 6 bases and J 11 bases, with 13 bases left between them. Here the CDR3 reads CSVERVSAFF. The CDR3 DNA follows: TGCAGCGTCGAGAGGGTTTCGGCTTTCTTT.

This rearrangement joins TRBV12-3 or TRBV12-4 to TRBJ1-2; possible D gene TRBD1, 5 bases. Trimming pared 5 bases from V and 3 bases from J, leaving 19 bases between. The length of the CDR3 is 16 residues. The CDR3 reads CASSLTGVGGDYGYTF. In DNA form, the CDR3 reads TGTGCCAGCAGTCTCACTGGGGTCGGGGGAGACTATGGCTACACCTTC.

This clonotype was detected only once. The chain joins TRBV9 to TRBJ1-1; 7 positions agree with TRBD1. Per the germline V gene, CDR1 is SGDLS and CDR2 is YYNGEE. The ends lost 1 base at V and 4 bases at J; junction bases unmatched: 4. This CDR3 comprises 14 residues. CDR3 protein: CASSVRQGGTEAFF. Here the CDR3 DNA reads TGTGCCAGCAGCGTAAGACAGGGAGGCACTGAAGCTTTCTTT.

This clonotype has a handful of counts. The V and J genes are TRBV20-1 and TRBJ1-2; TRBD1 is a possible D gene (5 bases). CDR1 and CDR2 from the germline V gene are DFQATT and SNEGSKA (reference sequence). V lost 5 bases to trimming and J lost 8 bases, with 18 bases between them. This CDR3 is built from 13 residues. This chain's CDR3 is CSAFLTELLGYTF. CDR3 bases: TGCAGTGCTTTCCTGACAGAGCTTCTAGGCTACACCTTC.

The chain recombines TRBV3-1 with TRBJ2-7; D is undetermined. This CDR3 spans 13 amino acids. V shed 1 base and J shed 6 bases, with 10 bases lying between them. Germline CDR1 is LGHDT and CDR2 is YNNKEL (reference sequence). CDR3 nucleotide sequence: TGTGCCAGCAGCCAAGGAGTGGGCCTCGAGCAGTACTTC. Amino acids: CASSQGVGLEQYF.

The chain is built from TRBV5-1 and TRBJ2-3; 10 bases are a match to TRBD2. The germline V gene has CDR1 SGHRS and CDR2 YFSETQ. This CDR3 has 16 residues. Trimming cost V 4 bases and J 2 bases; bases outside gene matches: 7. The CDR3 spells CASSSLAGAYTDTQYF. CDR3 nucleotide sequence: TGCGCCAGCAGCAGCCTAGCGGGGGCTTACACAGATACGCAGTATTTT. Filled out from reference TRBV5-1 and TRBJ2-3, the complete variable domain reads KAGVTQTPRYLIKTRGQQVTLSCSPISGHRSVSWYQQTPGQGLQFLFEYFSETQRNKGNFPGRFSGRQFSNSRSEMNVSTLELGDSALYLCASSSLAGAYTDTQYFGPGTRLTVL.

This clonotype has a handful of counts. CDR3 protein: CSVGSAVYNEQFF. The DNA for the CDR3 is TGCAGCGTTGGCTCCGCAGTTTACAATGAGCAGTTCTTC. The rearrangement uses TRBV29-1 and TRBJ2-1; D ambiguous. Germline V gene lookup returns CDR1 SQVTM and CDR2 ANQGSEA. CDR3 length: 13 amino acids. The V and J ends lost 4 bases and 4 bases respectively, with 11 bases between them.

Only a few counts were recorded for this clonotype. The J gene is TRBJ2-7, the V gene TRBV4-2, with D perhaps TRBD1 (6 bases). The CDR3 runs 14 residues. V was cut by 4 bases and J by 3 bases, with 13 bases left in between. The germline V gene has CDR1 LGHNA and CDR2 YNFKEQ. The CDR3 is CASSPRPTGYEQYF. DNA of the CDR3: TGTGCCAGCAGCCCCCGACCGACAGGCTACGAGCAGTACTTC.

This clonotype was observed a few times. This chain uses TRBV5-1 with TRBJ1-4; perhaps TRBD1 as D (5 bases). Germline V CDR1 and CDR2: SGHRS, YFSETQ. The CDR3 sequence is 15 residues long. The V end lost 4 bases, the J end lost 3 bases, and 13 bases lay between the germline ends. This CDR3 reads CASSADGTANEKLFF. The CDR3, as DNA: TGCGCCAGCAGCGCCGACGGGACCGCTAATGAAAAACTGTTTTTT.

This clonotype has just a few counts. The chain has TRBV10-3 and TRBJ2-7, with D tentatively TRBD1 or TRBD2 (5 bases each). Germline-derived CDR1 and CDR2 are ENHRY and SYGVKD. V lost 0 bases to trimming and J lost 6 bases, with 9 bases between them. This CDR3 contains 13 residues. CDR3 protein: CAISESGTIEQYF. CDR3 bases: TGTGCCATCAGTGAGTCTGGGACGATCGAGCAGTACTTC.

This clonotype has just a few counts. The chain employs TRBV7-6 and TRBJ2-3, with D hard to call. Germline CDR1 reads SGHVS; CDR2 reads FNYEAQ. This CDR3 is built from 13 residues. Between the trimmed V and J ends, which lost 1 base and 4 bases, there was a span of 6 bases. The CDR3 loop reads CASSLGHSDTQYF. CDR3 nucleotide sequence: TGTGCCAGCAGCTTAGGTCACTCAGATACGCAGTATTTT.

The chain recombines TRBV20-1 with TRBJ1-4; a possible D gene is TRBD1 (5 bases). The ends were cut back, 3 bases at V and 1 base at J, with 12 bases in the middle. The CDR3 covers 15 residues. Germline V gene lookup returns CDR1 DFQATT and CDR2 SNEGSKA (reference sequence). The CDR3 loop is CSARGGMETNEKLFF. DNA of the CDR3: TGCAGTGCTAGGGGGGGGATGGAAACTAATGAAAAACTGTTTTTT.

V and J are TRBV5-1 and TRBJ2-3; TRBD1 or TRBD2 may be the D gene (6 bases each). The CDR3 length is 15 residues. The germline CDR1 and CDR2 sequences are SGHRS and YFSETQ. V shed 4 bases and J shed 2 bases, with 14 bases lying between them. CDR3 sequence (DNA): TGCGCCAGCAGCACCACCGGGGGCCCCACAGATACGCAGTATTTT. Translation: CASSTTGGPTDTQYF.

This sequence joins TRBV5-1 and TRBJ2-3, with no clear D. This CDR3 has 15 residues. Trimming left V 0 bases short and J 4 bases short, with 12 bases between. Per the germline V gene, CDR1 is SGHRS and CDR2 is YFSETQ. CDR3 DNA: TGCGCCAGCAGCTTGGACGGCTCCTCCCCAGATACGCAGTATTTT. Amino acids: CASSLDGSSPDTQYF. The whole variable domain, filled in from reference TRBV5-1 and TRBJ2-3, reads KAGVTQTPRYLIKTRGQQVTLSCSPISGHRSVSWYQQTPGQGLQFLFEYFSETQRNKGNFPGRFSGRQFSNSRSEMNVSTLELGDSALYLCASSLDGSSPDTQYFGPGTRLTVL.

V usage is TRBV29-1 and J usage is TRBJ2-1; tentative D call: TRBD1 (5 bases). V was pared by 4 bases and J by 7 bases, with 14 bases between. This CDR3 is built from 13 residues. Germline-derived CDR1 and CDR2 are SQVTM and ANQGSEA. DNA of the CDR3: TGCAGCGTTGTTGGCAGGGTAACGAATGAGCAGTTCTTC. Translated: CSVVGRVTNEQFF.

CDR3 amino acids: CSAPKSTGSGNQPQHF. DNA for the CDR3: TGCAGTGCACCGAAATCGACAGGGAGTGGCAATCAGCCCCAGCATTTT. The chain joins TRBV20-1 to TRBJ1-5; 7 bases align to TRBD1. V gave up 6 bases and J gave up 2 bases; unmatched junction bases: 13. Per the germline V gene, CDR1 is DFQATT and CDR2 is SNEGSKA (reference sequence). The CDR3 is made up of 16 amino acids.

This chain connects TRBV5-1 to TRBJ2-5, with 12 bases that match TRBD1. The CDR3 totals 15 residues. Germline lookup yields CDR1 SGHRS and CDR2 YFSETQ. V shed 4 bases and J 4 bases; nucleotides not matched to a gene: 5. CDR3 sequence (DNA): TGCGCCAGCAGCATTGGGACAGGGGGCTTAGAGACCCAGTACTTC. Its translation is CASSIGTGGLETQYF.

This clonotype was recorded a few times. This rearrangement joins TRBV9 to TRBJ2-3; D is possibly TRBD1 (6 bases). Germline V gene data show CDR1 as SGDLS and CDR2 as YYNGEE. Trimming pared 0 bases from V and 5 bases from J, leaving 13 bases between. The CDR3 extends over 15 amino acids. The CDR3 nucleotides are TGTGCCAGCAGCGTAGGGCAGGGGATAGTAGATACGCAGTATTTT. Translating it yields CASSVGQGIVDTQYF.

The chain links TRBV20-1 to TRBJ1-6; TRBD1 might be the D (6 bases). The CDR3 length is 11 residues. CDR1 is DFQATT and CDR2 is SNEGSKA in the germline V gene (reference sequence). In DNA, the CDR3 is TGCAGGGGAACAGACGGGACAAACCACCACTTT. It specifies CRGTDGTNHHF.

V is TRBV5-5 and J is TRBJ2-2; D is perhaps TRBD2 (5 bases). This CDR3 is built from 17 residues. The V end lost 4 bases, the J end lost 1 base, and 17 bases lay between the germline ends. CDR1 is SGHKS and CDR2 is YYEKEE in the germline V gene (reference sequence). Written as DNA, the CDR3 is TGTGCCAGCAGCCCCGGGGAGCCCGAGATGAACACCGGGGAGCTGTTTTTT. This sequence encodes CASSPGEPEMNTGELFF. Using reference TRBV5-5 and TRBJ2-2 for the parts outside the CDR3, the full variable domain is DAGVTQSPTHLIKTRGQQVTLRCSPISGHKSVSWYQQVLGQGPQFIFQYYEKEERGRGNFPDRFSARQFPNYSSELNVNALLLGDSALYLCASSPGEPEMNTGELFFGEGSRLTVL.

The rearrangement joins TRBV29-1 to TRBJ2-5; D might be TRBD2 (7 bases). Germline values: CDR1 SQVTM, CDR2 ANQGSEA. CDR3 size: 12 residues. V lost 3 bases and J 4 bases, leaving 9 bases between the germline ends. CDR3 protein: CSVDGGRETQYF. CDR3 bases: TGCAGCGTTGACGGGGGGCGAGAGACCCAGTACTTC.

This rearrangement joins TRBV6-5 to TRBJ1-6; D not certain. The germline V and J ends were trimmed by 8 bases and 0 bases, with 2 bases remaining between them. This CDR3 is built from 12 residues. Looked up from germline, CDR1 is MNHEY and CDR2 is SVGAGI. For the CDR3, the DNA is TGTGCCAGCTTCTCCTATAATTCACCCCTCCACTTT. Protein product: CASFSYNSPLHF.

This chain joins TRBV20-1 and TRBJ1-2; D not resolved. Germline V gene sequence: CDR1 DFQATT, CDR2 SNEGSKA (reference sequence). With 3 bases removed from V and 7 bases from J, the gap between germline ends came to 15 bases. The CDR3 runs 13 residues. The CDR3 region has the DNA TGCAGTGCTAGGCCCCAAGGGCCGGGTGGCTACACCTTC. It codes for CSARPQGPGGYTF.

The V and J genes are TRBV20-1 and TRBJ1-5, with D unclear. Trimming shortened V by 2 bases and J by 0 bases, and 17 bases separated the two germline ends. Per germline, CDR1 DFQATT and CDR2 SNEGSKA (reference sequence). The CDR3 has 17 amino acids. CDR3 residues: CSARKPGGSYSNQPQHF. CDR3 DNA sequence: TGCAGTGCTAGAAAGCCAGGAGGGTCATATAGCAATCAGCCCCAGCATTTT.

V usage is TRBV5-4 and J usage is TRBJ2-5, with 10 bases aligning to TRBD2. Germline loops: CDR1 SGHNT, CDR2 YYREEE (reference sequence). V lost 3 bases, J lost 5 bases, and 4 bases stayed unmatched. This CDR3 spans 14 amino acids. The CDR3 sequence is CASSWGTSVETQYF. DNA for the CDR3: TGTGCCAGCAGCTGGGGGACTAGCGTGGAGACCCAGTACTTC. Together with reference TRBV5-4 and TRBJ2-5, the CDR3 gives the full variable domain: ETGVTQSPTHLIKTRGQQVTLRCSSQSGHNTVSWYQQALGQGPQFIFQYYREEENGRGNFPPRFSGLQFPNYSSELNVNALELDDSALYLCASSWGTSVETQYFGPGTRLLVL.

A few counts support this clonotype. The genes are TRBV7-2 and TRBJ2-7, with D possibly being TRBD1 or TRBD2 (5 bases each). V was clipped by 4 bases and J by 2 bases, with 9 bases between them. This CDR3 region has 13 residues. Germline-derived CDR1 and CDR2 are SGHTA and FQGNSA. This chain's CDR3 is CASSWDGAYEQYF. DNA for the CDR3: TGTGCCAGCAGCTGGGACGGGGCCTACGAGCAGTACTTC.

The chain couples TRBV20-1 to TRBJ2-3; the match to TRBD2 covers 10 bases. CDR1 and CDR2 (germline): DFQATT, SNEGSKA (reference sequence). The CDR3 totals 12 residues. V lost 2 bases, J lost 9 bases, and 2 bases stayed unmatched. Here the CDR3 reads CSARLAGETQYF. The CDR3, as DNA: TGCAGTGCTAGACTAGCGGGGGAGACGCAGTATTTT.

A single count supports this clonotype. V usage is TRBV19 and J usage is TRBJ1-4, with D unclear. Germline V CDR1 and CDR2: LNHDA, SQIVND (reference sequence). The CDR3 has 15 amino acids. V lost 3 bases and J 5 bases, leaving 13 bases between the germline ends. The CDR3 sequence: CASSIAGYGNEKLFF. Here the CDR3 DNA reads TGTGCCAGTAGTATTGCGGGGTACGGCAATGAAAAACTGTTTTTT.

This rearrangement joins TRBV5-5 to TRBJ2-1; 13 bases map to TRBD2. CDR3 length equals 17 residues. Germline CDR1 is SGHKS and CDR2 is YYEKEE (reference sequence). J lost 4 bases, V lost 4 bases, and 8 bases had no gene match. The CDR3 DNA is TGTGCCAGCAGCCAGGCGGGACTAGCGGGGAGATACAATGAGCAGTTCTTC. Protein product: CASSQAGLAGRYNEQFF.

The V and J genes are TRBV7-9 and TRBJ2-2; perhaps TRBD1 as D (6 bases). Per germline, CDR1 SEHNR and CDR2 FQNEAQ (reference sequence). This CDR3 region has 15 residues. V was cut by 1 base and J by 1 base, with 7 bases left in between. The DNA for the CDR3 is TGTGCCAGCAGCTTAGTACAGGGGAACACCGGGGAGCTGTTTTTT. This encodes CASSLVQGNTGELFF.